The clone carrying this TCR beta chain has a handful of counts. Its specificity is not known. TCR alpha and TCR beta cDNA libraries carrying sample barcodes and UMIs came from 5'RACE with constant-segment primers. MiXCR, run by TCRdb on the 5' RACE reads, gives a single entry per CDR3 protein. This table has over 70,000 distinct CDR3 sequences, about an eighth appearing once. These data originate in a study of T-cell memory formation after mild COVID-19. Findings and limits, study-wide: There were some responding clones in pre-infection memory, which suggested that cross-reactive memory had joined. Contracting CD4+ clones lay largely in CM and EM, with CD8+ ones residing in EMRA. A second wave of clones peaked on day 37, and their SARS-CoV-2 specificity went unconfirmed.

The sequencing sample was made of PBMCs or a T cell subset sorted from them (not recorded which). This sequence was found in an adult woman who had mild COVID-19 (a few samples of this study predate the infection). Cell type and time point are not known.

CDR3 in DNA: TGTGCCACCAACCCAGGACAGGACTATGGCTACACCTTC. This codes for CATNPGQDYGYTF. This chain links TRBV2 with TRBJ1-2, with 7 bases identical to TRBD1. The CDR3 spans 13 residues. The germline CDR1 and CDR2 sequences are SNHLY and FYNNEI. The J segment lost 3 bases and the V segment lost 10 bases, leaving 8 bases of the junction unmatched.